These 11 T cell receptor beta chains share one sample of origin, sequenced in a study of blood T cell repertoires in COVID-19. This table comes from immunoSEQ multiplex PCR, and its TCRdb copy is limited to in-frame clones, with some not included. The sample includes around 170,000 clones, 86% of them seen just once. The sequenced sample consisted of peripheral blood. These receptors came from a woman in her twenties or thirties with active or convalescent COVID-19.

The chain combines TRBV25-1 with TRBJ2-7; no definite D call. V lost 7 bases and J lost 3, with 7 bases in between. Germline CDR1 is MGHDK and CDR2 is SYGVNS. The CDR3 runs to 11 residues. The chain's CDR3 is CASILLYEQYF. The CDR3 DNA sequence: TGTGCCAGCATCCTTCTCTACGAGCAGTACTTC.

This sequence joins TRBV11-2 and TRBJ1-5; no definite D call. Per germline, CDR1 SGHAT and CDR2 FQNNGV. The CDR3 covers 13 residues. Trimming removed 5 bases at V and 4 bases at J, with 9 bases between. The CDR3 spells CASSRGYNQPQHF. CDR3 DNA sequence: TGTGCCAGCAGCCGAGGGTATAATCAGCCCCAGCATTTT.

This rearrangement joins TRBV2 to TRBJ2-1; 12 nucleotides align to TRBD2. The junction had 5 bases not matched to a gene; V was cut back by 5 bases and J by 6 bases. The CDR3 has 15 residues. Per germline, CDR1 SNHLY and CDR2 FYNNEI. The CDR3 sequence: CASSWASGRANEQFF. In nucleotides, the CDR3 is TGTGCCAGCAGTTGGGCTAGCGGGAGGGCCAATGAGCAGTTCTTC.

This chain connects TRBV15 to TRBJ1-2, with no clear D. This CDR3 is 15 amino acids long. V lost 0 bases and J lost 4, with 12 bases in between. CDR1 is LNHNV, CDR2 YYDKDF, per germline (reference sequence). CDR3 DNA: TGTGCCACCAGCAGAGATGATCGGGATTTCTATGGCTACACCTTC. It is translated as CATSRDDRDFYGYTF.

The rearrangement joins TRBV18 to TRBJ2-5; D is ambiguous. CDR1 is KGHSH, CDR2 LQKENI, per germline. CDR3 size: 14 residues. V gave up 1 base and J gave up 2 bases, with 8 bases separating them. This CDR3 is CASSPRNNQETQYF. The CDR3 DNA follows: TGTGCCAGCTCACCACGCAACAATCAAGAGACCCAGTACTTC.

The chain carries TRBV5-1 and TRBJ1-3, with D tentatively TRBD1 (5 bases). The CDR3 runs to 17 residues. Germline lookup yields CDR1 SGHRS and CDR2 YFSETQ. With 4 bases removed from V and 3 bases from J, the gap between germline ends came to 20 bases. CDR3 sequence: CASSPGGGAGFGNTIYF. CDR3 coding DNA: TGCGCCAGCAGCCCCGGCGGAGGGGCAGGGTTTGGAAACACCATATATTTT. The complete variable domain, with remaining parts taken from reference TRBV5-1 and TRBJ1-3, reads KAGVTQTPRYLIKTRGQQVTLSCSPISGHRSVSWYQQTPGQGLQFLFEYFSETQRNKGNFPGRFSGRQFSNSRSEMNVSTLELGDSALYLCASSPGGGAGFGNTIYFGEGSWLTVV.

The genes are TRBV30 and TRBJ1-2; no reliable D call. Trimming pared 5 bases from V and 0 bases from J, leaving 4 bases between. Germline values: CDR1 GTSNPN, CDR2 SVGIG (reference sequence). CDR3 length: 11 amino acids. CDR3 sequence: CAWSANYGYTF. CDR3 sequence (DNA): TGTGCCTGGTCTGCTAACTATGGCTACACCTTC.

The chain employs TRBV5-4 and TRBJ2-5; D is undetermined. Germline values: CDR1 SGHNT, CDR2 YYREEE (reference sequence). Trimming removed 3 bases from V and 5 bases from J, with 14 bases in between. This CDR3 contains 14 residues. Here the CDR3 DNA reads TGTGCCAGCAGCTCCCCCCCCGCCGCGGAGACCCAGTACTTC. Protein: CASSSPPAAETQYF.

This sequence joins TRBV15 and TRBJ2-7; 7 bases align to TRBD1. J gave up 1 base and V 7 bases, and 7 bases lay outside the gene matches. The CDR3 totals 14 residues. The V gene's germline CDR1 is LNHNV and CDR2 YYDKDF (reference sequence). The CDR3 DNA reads TGTGCCACCAATGCAGGGGGAACATCCTACGAGCAGTACTTC. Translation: CATNAGGTSYEQYF.

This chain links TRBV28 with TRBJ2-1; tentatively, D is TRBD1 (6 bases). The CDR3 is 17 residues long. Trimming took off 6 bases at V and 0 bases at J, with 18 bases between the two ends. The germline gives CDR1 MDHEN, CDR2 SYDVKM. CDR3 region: CASSTTSTGISYNEQFF. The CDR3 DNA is TGTGCCAGCAGCACTACATCCACAGGGATCTCCTACAATGAGCAGTTCTTC.

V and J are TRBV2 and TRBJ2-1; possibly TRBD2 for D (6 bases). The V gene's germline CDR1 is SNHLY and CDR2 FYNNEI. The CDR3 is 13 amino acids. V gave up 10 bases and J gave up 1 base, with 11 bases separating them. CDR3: CAILAESYNEQFF. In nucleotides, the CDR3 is TGTGCCATCTTAGCGGAATCCTACAATGAGCAGTTCTTC.